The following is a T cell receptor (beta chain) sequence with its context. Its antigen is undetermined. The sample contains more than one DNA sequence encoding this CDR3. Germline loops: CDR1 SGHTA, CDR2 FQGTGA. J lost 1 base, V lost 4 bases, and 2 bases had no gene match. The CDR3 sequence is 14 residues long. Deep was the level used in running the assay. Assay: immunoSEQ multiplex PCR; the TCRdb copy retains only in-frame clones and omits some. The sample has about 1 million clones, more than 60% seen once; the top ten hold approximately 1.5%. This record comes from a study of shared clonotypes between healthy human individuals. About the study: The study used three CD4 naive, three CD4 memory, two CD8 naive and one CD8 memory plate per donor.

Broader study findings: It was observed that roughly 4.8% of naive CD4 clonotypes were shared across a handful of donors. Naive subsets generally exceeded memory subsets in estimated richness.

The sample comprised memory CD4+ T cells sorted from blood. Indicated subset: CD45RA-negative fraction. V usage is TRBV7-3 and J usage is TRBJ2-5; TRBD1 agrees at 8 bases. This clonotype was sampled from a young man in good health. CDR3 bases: TGTGCCAGCAGCTCTACAGGGGGCCAAGAGACCCAGTACTTC. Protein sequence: CASSSTGGQETQYF.